These 3 T cell receptor beta chains originate from one sample sequenced in a study of blood T cell repertoires in COVID-19. Produced via immunoSEQ multiplex PCR; TCRdb's table is partial and in-frame only. The sample consists of 110,000 to 150,000 clones, over 80% of them appearing once. Material for sequencing was peripheral blood. These receptors all come from a woman of 80 years or more with acute or convalescent COVID-19.

As regards this clone: The identical CDR3 is also encoded by other nucleotide sequences in the sample. V gene TRBV5-1 combines with J gene TRBJ2-5; 8 nucleotides align to TRBD1. The CDR3 is made up of 14 amino acids. The germline CDR1 and CDR2 sequences are SGHRS and YFSETQ. V was clipped by 4 bases and J by 2 bases; unmatched bases: 4. This chain's CDR3 is CASSSGQGQETQYF. DNA of the CDR3: TGCGCCAGCAGCAGTGGACAGGGTCAAGAGACCCAGTACTTC.

The chain's CDR3 is CASSLGLSPVTDTQYF. The CDR3 bases are TGTGCCAGCAGCTTAGGACTTTCACCCGTCACAGATACGCAGTATTTT. The genes are TRBV5-4 and TRBJ2-3; a weak D match, TRBD2 (5 bases). Trimming took off 2 bases at V and 2 bases at J, with 15 bases between the two ends. The CDR3 consists of 16 residues. The germline gives CDR1 SGHNT, CDR2 YYREEE (reference sequence).

This sequence joins TRBV5-1 and TRBJ2-3; D remains unclear. V was clipped by 7 bases and J by 4 bases, with 13 bases between them. The CDR3 totals 13 residues. Germline V gene sequence: CDR1 SGHRS, CDR2 YFSETQ. CDR3: CASCVGPSDTQYF. DNA for the CDR3: TGCGCCAGCTGCGTGGGTCCTTCAGATACGCAGTATTTT.